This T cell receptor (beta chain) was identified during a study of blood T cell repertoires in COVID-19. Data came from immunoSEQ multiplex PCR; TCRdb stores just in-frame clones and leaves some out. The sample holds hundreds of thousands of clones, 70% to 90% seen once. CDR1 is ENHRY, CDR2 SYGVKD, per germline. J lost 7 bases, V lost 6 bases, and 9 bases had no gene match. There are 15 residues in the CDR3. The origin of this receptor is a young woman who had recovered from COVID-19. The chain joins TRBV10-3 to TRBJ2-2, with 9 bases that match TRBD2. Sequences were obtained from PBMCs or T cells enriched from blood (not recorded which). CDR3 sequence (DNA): TGTGCCATCAGGGCTAGCGGGAATTCGCGCGGGGAGCTGTTTTTT. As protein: CAIRASGNSRGELFF.